This T cell receptor (beta chain) was retrieved from a study of blood T cell repertoires in COVID-19. Looking at the study overall: The United States, Italy and Spain were the sources of the acute and convalescent COVID-19 samples. T cells, B-cell-depleted T cells, or PBMCs provided the cDNA or gDNA that served as material.

Germline CDR1 and CDR2: MGHRA and YSYEKL. The CDR3 contains 16 residues. Unmatched junction bases numbered 6, after V lost 3 bases and J lost 4 bases. Original data processing: Estimation of nucleated cell counts was performed using reference gene primer amplification. Here immunoSEQ multiplex PCR was the method, and the copy in TCRdb shows in-frame clones only, minus some. V and J calls plus clone size are reproduced from that table; the DNA served to infer D and trimming. The table includes approximately 210,000 clones, 80% to 90% detected once. The source is a man aged 45-65 years with active or convalescent COVID-19. The material sequenced was peripheral blood. J is TRBJ2-1 and V is TRBV4-1, with TRBD1 matching 10 bases. Here the CDR3 DNA reads TGCGCCAGCAGCCAGGAACCGGGACAGGGGTACAATGAGCAGTTCTTC. Translating gives CASSQEPGQGYNEQFF.